Each of the 14 T cell receptor beta chains below was sequenced from the same sample in a study of T cells after yellow fever vaccination. TCRdb reanalysed the 5' RACE reads using MiXCR and keeps one entry per CDR3 protein. The profile shows 110,000 to 150,000 distinct CDR3 sequences, about 6.2% of them singletons. The sequencing here drew on CD4+ T cells sorted from PBMCs, taken 10 days after the yellow fever booster vaccination. The receptor set was obtained from a man aged 25 to 45 who received the YFV17D yellow fever vaccine.

This clonotype was found many times. The chain combines TRBV6-6 with TRBJ2-7; D may correspond to TRBD1 or TRBD2 (5 bases each). CDR1 is MNHNY, CDR2 SVGAGI, per germline (reference sequence). Trimming removed 7 bases at V and 6 bases at J, with 13 bases between. The CDR3 is 12 amino acids. The CDR3 spells CASTPTAVEQYF. CDR3 bases: TGTGCCAGCACTCCGACAGCGGTCGAGCAGTACTTC.

The sample holds many counts of this clonotype. This chain uses TRBV5-6 with TRBJ2-7; a weak D match, TRBD2 (5 bases). Germline V gene sequence: CDR1 SGHDT, CDR2 YYEEEE. The CDR3 is 15 amino acids. V was clipped by 6 bases and J by 0 bases, with 16 bases between them. The CDR3 here is CASILRGKLSYEQYF. The CDR3 nucleotides are TGTGCCAGCATTTTACGAGGGAAGCTCTCCTACGAGCAGTACTTC. The variable domain in full, completed from reference TRBV5-6 and TRBJ2-7, reads DAGVTQSPTHLIKTRGQQVTLRCSPKSGHDTVSWYQQALGQGPQFIFQYYEEEERQRGNFPDRFSGHQFPNYSSELNVNALLLGDSALYLCASILRGKLSYEQYFGPGTRLTVT.

This clonotype was seen at least ten times. The CDR3 reads CASCRGDYEQYF. Here the CDR3 DNA reads TGTGCCAGCTGCCGGGGGGACTACGAGCAGTACTTC. The J gene is TRBJ2-7, the V gene TRBV28, with TRBD2 identical over 7 bases. The J segment lost 3 bases and the V segment lost 8 bases, leaving 4 bases of the junction unmatched. The CDR3 extends over 12 amino acids. The germline CDR1 and CDR2 sequences are MDHEN and SYDVKM.

This clonotype was picked up a small number of times. The V gene is TRBV20-1, the J gene TRBJ2-7, with 11 nucleotides matching TRBD2. The CDR3 sequence is 15 residues long. V was clipped by 5 bases and J by 6 bases; unmatched bases: 12. The germline V gene has CDR1 DFQATT and CDR2 SNEGSKA (reference sequence). CDR3 DNA: TGCAGTGCTTTAGTTGGGGCTAGCGGGAGGCGCGAGCAGTACTTC. Translated, it gives CSALVGASGRREQYF.

This clonotype was seen many times. The V and J genes are TRBV19 and TRBJ1-2; D uncertain. The CDR3 runs to 14 residues. Germline V gene lookup returns CDR1 LNHDA and CDR2 SQIVND (reference sequence). V gave up 5 bases and J gave up 7 bases, with 17 bases separating them. The CDR3 spells CASSSAGSTFGYTF. CDR3 nucleotide sequence: TGTGCCAGTAGTTCCGCGGGGTCCACTTTTGGCTACACCTTC.

The V gene is TRBV18, the J gene TRBJ2-6, with unresolved D. The V and J ends lost 5 bases and 4 bases respectively, with 9 bases between them. The CDR3 runs 14 residues. Germline CDR1 KGHSH, CDR2 LQKENI. CDR3 sequence: CASSGLAGANVLTF. DNA for the CDR3: TGTGCCAGCTCAGGATTGGCGGGGGCCAACGTCCTGACTTTC.

This clonotype was recorded many times. The CDR3 region is CSVRPKPNTQYF. The CDR3 DNA reads TGCAGTGTTAGGCCCAAACCGAATACGCAGTATTTT. The rearrangement links TRBV20-1 to TRBJ2-3; D unclear. The CDR3 loop spans 12 amino acids. CDR1 is DFQATT, CDR2 SNEGSKA, per germline (reference sequence). V was cut by 7 bases and J by 7 bases, with 15 bases left in between.

This clonotype was counted many times. V gene TRBV12-3 or TRBV12-4 combines with J gene TRBJ2-2, with a possible D match to TRBD1 (6 bases). The CDR3 length is 13 residues. V dropped 6 bases and J dropped 5 bases, with 10 bases sitting between them. CDR3 coding DNA: TGTGCCAGCAGATCACAGGGTACCGGGGAGCTGTTTTTT. This gives the protein CASRSQGTGELFF.

This clonotype has at least ten counts. The chain uses TRBV5-5 and TRBJ1-2; a weak D match, TRBD1 (6 bases). The CDR3 has 17 amino acids. V was trimmed by 4 bases and J by 3 bases, leaving 22 bases between them. Germline CDR1 is SGHKS and CDR2 is YYEKEE (reference sequence). The CDR3 sequence: CASSPIPLQGGHYGYTF. The CDR3 DNA is TGTGCCAGCAGCCCGATCCCGTTACAGGGAGGGCACTATGGCTACACCTTC.

The table lists this clonotype with many counts. This chain joins TRBV7-2 and TRBJ2-5, with TRBD2 identical over 14 bases. The ends lost 5 bases at V and 5 bases at J; junction bases unmatched: 10. CDR1 and CDR2 (germline): SGHTA, FQGNSA. The CDR3 sequence is 17 residues long. The DNA for the CDR3 is TGTGCCAGCAGCCCCGGAAGACTAGCGGGAGGGGGGGAGACCCAGTACTTC. It codes for CASSPGRLAGGGETQYF.

This clonotype was recorded many times. The rearrangement links TRBV23-1 to TRBJ2-7, with 11 bases aligning to TRBD1. TRBV23-1 is an open reading frame whose function is uncertain. V was pared by 8 bases and J by 6 bases, with 6 bases of the junction left unmatched. The CDR3 is 13 residues long. CDR3 amino acids: CASGTGGCGEQYF. The CDR3 DNA sequence: TGCGCCAGCGGGACAGGGGGTTGTGGCGAGCAGTACTTC.

This clonotype was observed many times. The CDR3 DNA sequence: TGTGCCAGCAGCTTACAGGGCTCGAACACTGAAGCTTTCTTT. It is translated as CASSLQGSNTEAFF. The chain employs TRBV7-6 and TRBJ1-1, with D tentatively TRBD1 (5 bases). Trimming removed 2 bases from V and 1 base from J, with 8 bases in between. The CDR3 contains 14 residues. From germline, CDR1 is SGHVS and CDR2 FNYEAQ.

This clonotype occurred many times. The rearrangement joins TRBV20-1 to TRBJ1-1; D is unclear. Germline CDR1 is DFQATT and CDR2 is SNEGSKA (reference sequence). Trimming took 8 bases from V and 4 from J, leaving 17 bases between them. CDR3 length: 13 amino acids. DNA for the CDR3: TGCAGTCCCGGACGGACCTATCGCACTGAAGCTTTCTTT. Translated: CSPGRTYRTEAFF.

The chain has TRBV20-1 and TRBJ2-3, with unresolved D. Germline-derived CDR1 and CDR2 are DFQATT and SNEGSKA (reference sequence). The CDR3 has 14 amino acids. V lost 1 base, J lost 0 bases, and 8 bases lay in between. The CDR3 spells CSARGGPSTDTQYF. The CDR3 DNA follows: TGCAGTGCTAGAGGAGGACCTAGCACAGATACGCAGTATTTT.